The clone carrying this TCR beta chain occurred many times. What it recognizes is unknown. Graves' hyperthyroidism is called stable when ophthalmopathy does not progress within 18 months. Thyroid ultrasound, orbital computed tomography, clinical symptoms, and serum thyroxine and TRAb underpinned diagnoses. The sample belongs to a study of T cells in Graves' hyperthyroidism and ophthalmopathy. As for the study in general: Peripheral blood specimens were obtained at initial diagnosis, prior to any treatment.

Study results and caveats: Model-based prediction identified ophthalmopathy a median about 7 months prior to its onset.

RNA transcripts were the template for amplifying TCR beta CDR3 regions. A set of HTBI primers served as the primers for a first-round RT-PCR of the TCR CDR3. TCRdb itself ran the multiplex PCR reads through MiXCR, one entry per CDR3 protein. Here the sample spans 350,000 to 450,000 distinct CDR3 sequences, 11% to 15% being singletons. CDR1 is SNHLY, CDR2 FYNNEI, per germline. V was trimmed by 2 bases and J by 3 bases, leaving 14 bases between them. The CDR3 extends over 15 amino acids. The chain links TRBV2 to TRBJ2-7, with TRBD2 as a possible D gene (6 bases). The source is a woman aged 55 to 70 with Graves' hyperthyroidism. The specimen was blood. The CDR3 coding sequence is TGTGCCAGCAGTGAAAGCGGGTCACTTGGCTACGAGCAGTACTTC. This codes for CASSESGSLGYEQYF.